These 3 T cell receptor beta chains share one sample of origin, sequenced in a study of tissue T cells after allogeneic stem cell transplantation. Profiling relied on immunoSEQ multiplex PCR, and the TCRdb table lists in-frame clones only, not all of them. The sample lists tens of thousands of clones, around nine tenths seen once, with approximately 3.8% in the top ten. The sample consisted of blood, taken before transplantation. These receptors came from a woman aged 35-70 years who later had graft-versus-host disease after an allogeneic stem cell transplant.

This sequence joins TRBV6-2 or TRBV6-3 and TRBJ2-1, with D perhaps TRBD1 (6 bases). The CDR3 consists of 18 residues. Germline V CDR1 and CDR2: MNHEY, SVGEGT. Trimming removed 5 bases from V and 7 bases from J, with 27 bases in between. The CDR3 spells CASSNIGGVAKRGNEQFF. The CDR3 DNA sequence: TGTGCCAGCAGTAATATAGGGGGAGTAGCTAAGAGAGGGAATGAGCAGTTCTTC.

This chain links TRBV7-8 with TRBJ2-1, with 14 bases aligning to TRBD2. The ends lost 7 bases at V and 10 bases at J; junction bases unmatched: 12. This CDR3 comprises 16 residues. Germline V gene data show CDR1 as SGHVS and CDR2 as FQNEAQ. CDR3 nucleotide sequence: TGTGCCAGCACTCCCCCGGGACTAGCGGGAGCGGGGGAGCAGTTCTTC. This encodes CASTPPGLAGAGEQFF.

This clone was observed once. J is TRBJ1-1 and V is TRBV5-5, with D perhaps TRBD1 (6 bases). The germline V and J ends were trimmed by 1 base and 0 bases, with 13 bases remaining between them. The germline V gene encodes CDR1 SGHKS and CDR2 YYEKEE (reference sequence). The CDR3 is 16 amino acids. The CDR3 DNA follows: TGTGCCAGCAGCTTGCTGTCAGGGGAAATGAACACTGAAGCTTTCTTT. It yields the protein CASSLLSGEMNTEAFF.